One and the same sample provided the 17 T cell receptor beta chains below, sequenced in a study of blood T cell repertoires in COVID-19. Some clones are missing from TCRdb's copy, which holds only in-frame ones; the method was immunoSEQ multiplex PCR. This table holds 300,000 to 350,000 clones, more than 80% found once. Sequencing was carried out using peripheral blood. Receptor source: a young woman with COVID-19, enrolled during active disease.

This chain connects TRBV9 to TRBJ1-3, with D unclear. This CDR3 contains 17 residues. Germline CDR1 is SGDLS and CDR2 is YYNGEE. Deletions cut 0 bases from V and 0 bases from J, with 13 bases between. The CDR3 is CASSVVAPMSSGNTIYF. The CDR3, as DNA: TGTGCCAGCAGCGTAGTCGCGCCGATGAGCTCTGGAAACACCATATATTTT.

V gene TRBV6-5 combines with J gene TRBJ1-5; perhaps TRBD1 as D (6 bases). The length of the CDR3 is 13 residues. V lost 6 bases, J lost 4 bases, and 10 bases lay in between. Germline-derived CDR1 and CDR2 are MNHEY and SVGAGI. This CDR3 reads CASRPGVNQPQHF. The CDR3 nucleotides read TGTGCCAGCAGGCCAGGGGTGAATCAGCCCCAGCATTTT.

The J gene is TRBJ2-5, the V gene TRBV29-1; unclear D gene. CDR3 size: 10 residues. Looked up from germline, CDR1 is SQVTM and CDR2 is ANQGSEA. Trimming pared 5 bases from V and 5 bases from J, leaving 6 bases between. This CDR3 is CSVKRETQYF. CDR3 nucleotides: TGCAGCGTTAAACGGGAGACCCAGTACTTC.

This sequence joins TRBV9 and TRBJ1-2; possibly TRBD1 for D (5 bases). This CDR3 is 14 amino acids long. CDR1 and CDR2 from the germline V gene are SGDLS and YYNGEE. V gave up 2 bases and J gave up 3 bases, with 11 bases separating them. The CDR3 sequence: CASSVRGLDYGYTF. Here the CDR3 DNA reads TGTGCCAGCAGCGTTAGGGGATTAGACTATGGCTACACCTTC. Combining the CDR3 with reference TRBV9 and TRBJ1-2 gives the whole variable domain DSGVTQTPKHLITATGQRVTLRCSPRSGDLSVYWYQQSLDQGLQFLIQYYNGEERAKGNILERFSAQQFPDLHSELNLSSLELGDSALYFCASSVRGLDYGYTFGSGTRLTVV.

The chain couples TRBV20-1 to TRBJ1-1; no firm D call. Trimming removed 5 bases at V and 7 bases at J, with 11 bases between. CDR1 and CDR2 from the germline V gene are DFQATT and SNEGSKA (reference sequence). This CDR3 spans 11 amino acids. CDR3 DNA sequence: TGCAGTGCTCCACATGGGAGTGAAGCTTTCTTT. Its protein is CSAPHGSEAFF.

The V gene is TRBV5-8, the J gene TRBJ1-1; perhaps TRBD1 as D (5 bases). Trimming pared 3 bases from V and 5 bases from J, leaving 14 bases between. Germline CDR1 is SGHTS and CDR2 is YDEGEE. The length of the CDR3 is 14 residues. Written as DNA, the CDR3 is TGTGCCAGCAGCTCCCCGGGGGTCAAAACTGAAGCTTTCTTT. Translation: CASSSPGVKTEAFF.

The V and J genes are TRBV21-1 and TRBJ2-1; the table names TRBD2, a call not compared with the DNA. TRBV21-1 is flagged as a pseudogene. The CDR3 runs to 18 residues. CDR3 amino acids: CATLIAGGHPCSYNEQFF. CDR3 bases: TGTGCCACCCTAATAGCGGGAGGCCACCCCTGCTCCTACAATGAGCAGTTCTTC.

This chain links TRBV5-4 with TRBJ1-2, with TRBD1 matching over 8 bases. The junction had 12 bases not matched to a gene; V was cut back by 4 bases and J by 13 bases. Germline V gene lookup returns CDR1 SGHNT and CDR2 YYREEE (reference sequence). CDR3 length: 13 amino acids. The chain's CDR3 is CASSIRDRYSATF. CDR3 DNA sequence: TGTGCCAGCAGCATTAGGGACAGGTACTCCGCCACCTTC.

The CDR3 here is CASSSPRTGELFF. CDR3 DNA sequence: TGTGCCAGCAGCTCCCCCCGCACCGGGGAGCTGTTTTTT. J is TRBJ2-2 and V is TRBV7-9; D gene ambiguous. V lost 4 bases and J lost 4, with 7 bases in between. The CDR3 loop spans 13 amino acids. CDR1 and CDR2 from the germline V gene are SEHNR and FQNEAQ (reference sequence).

The chain is built from TRBV30 and TRBJ1-4, with D unclear. The CDR3 sequence is 13 residues long. From germline, CDR1 is GTSNPN and CDR2 SVGIG (reference sequence). V lost 5 bases and J lost 8, with 15 bases in between. CDR3 in DNA: TGTGCCTGGCGCCGTCATACAGAAGAAAAACTGTTTTTT. Its translation: CAWRRHTEEKLFF.

The chain carries TRBV19 and TRBJ2-3, with 7 bases lining up with TRBD2. The CDR3 has 17 residues. Germline values: CDR1 LNHDA, CDR2 SQIVND (reference sequence). The V segment lost 0 bases and the J segment 2 bases; nucleotides outside the gene matches: 8. The CDR3 loop is CASSIERPGGSTDTQYF. The CDR3, as DNA: TGTGCCAGTAGTATAGAGCGCCCGGGAGGTTCCACAGATACGCAGTATTTT.

The rearrangement joins TRBV10-3 to TRBJ1-2, with D unresolved. CDR1 and CDR2 (germline): ENHRY, SYGVKD. V was clipped by 2 bases and J by 8 bases, with 15 bases between them. This CDR3 spans 14 amino acids. CDR3 DNA: TGTGCCATCAGTGAGCACGAGGGAGAGAGCGGCTACACCTTC. Protein sequence: CAISEHEGESGYTF.

In regard to this clone: The same CDR3 is also encoded by other DNA sequences in this sample. The gene calls are TRBV19 and TRBJ2-5; possible D gene TRBD1, 6 bases. Trimming removed 6 bases at V and 1 base at J, with 9 bases between. Germline CDR1 LNHDA, CDR2 SQIVND (reference sequence). The CDR3 covers 13 residues. This CDR3 is CASSRQAQETQYF. The CDR3 nucleotides read TGTGCCAGTAGCAGACAGGCCCAAGAGACCCAGTACTTC. Supplemented by reference TRBV19 and TRBJ2-5, the full variable domain reads DGGITQSPKYLFRKEGQNVTLSCEQNLNHDAMYWYRQDPGQGLRLIYYSQIVNDFQKGDIAEGYSVSREKKESFPLTVTSAQKNPTAFYLCASSRQAQETQYFGPGTRLLVL.

The chain carries TRBV7-3 and TRBJ2-5; 8 nucleotides line up with TRBD2. Germline-derived CDR1 and CDR2 are SGHTA and FQGTGA. The V and J ends lost 2 bases and 4 bases, in that order; junction bases with no gene match: 0. The CDR3 consists of 13 residues. The CDR3 region has the DNA TGTGCCAGCAGCTTACTAGCGGGAGAGACCCAGTACTTC. Amino acid sequence: CASSLLAGETQYF.

V is TRBV19 and J is TRBJ2-2; a weak D match, TRBD2 (6 bases). Germline V lookup: CDR1 LNHDA, CDR2 SQIVND (reference sequence). Trimming removed 6 bases at V and 4 bases at J, with 6 bases between. The CDR3 covers 12 residues. The CDR3 DNA follows: TGTGCCAGTAGGGAGGGCACCGGGGAGCTGTTTTTT. Translation gives CASREGTGELFF.

The chain links TRBV30 to TRBJ1-5; D ambiguous. Trimming left V 1 base short and J 5 bases short, with 12 bases between. The CDR3 is 14 amino acids. CDR1 GTSNPN and CDR2 SVGIG come from the germline V gene (reference sequence). The CDR3 reads CAWSAGAIDQPQHF. The CDR3 nucleotides are TGTGCCTGGAGTGCCGGAGCAATCGATCAGCCCCAGCATTTT.

The chain has TRBV28 and TRBJ1-4; D remains ambiguous. V dropped 7 bases and J dropped 7 bases, with 13 bases sitting between them. Germline-derived CDR1 and CDR2 are MDHEN and SYDVKM. The CDR3 sequence is 13 residues long. CDR3 sequence reads: CASKVTISEKLFF. The CDR3 DNA is TGTGCCAGCAAGGTGACAATAAGTGAAAAACTGTTTTTT.